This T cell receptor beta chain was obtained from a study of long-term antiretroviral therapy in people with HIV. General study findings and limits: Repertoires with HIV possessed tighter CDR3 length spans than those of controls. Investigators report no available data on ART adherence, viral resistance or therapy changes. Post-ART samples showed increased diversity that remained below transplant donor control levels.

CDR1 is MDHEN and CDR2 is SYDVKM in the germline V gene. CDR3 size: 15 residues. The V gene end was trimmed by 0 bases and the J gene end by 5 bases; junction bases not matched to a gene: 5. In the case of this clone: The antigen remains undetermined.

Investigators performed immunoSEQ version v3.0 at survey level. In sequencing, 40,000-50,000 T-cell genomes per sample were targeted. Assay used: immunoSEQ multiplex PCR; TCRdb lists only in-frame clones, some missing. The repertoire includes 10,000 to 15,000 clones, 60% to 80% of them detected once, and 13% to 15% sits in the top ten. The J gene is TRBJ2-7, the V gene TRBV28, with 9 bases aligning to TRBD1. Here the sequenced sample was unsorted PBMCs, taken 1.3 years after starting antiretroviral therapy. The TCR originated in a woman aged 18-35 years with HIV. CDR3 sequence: CASSLWGQGRHEQYF. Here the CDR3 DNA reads TGTGCCAGCAGTTTATGGGGACAGGGAAGACACGAGCAGTACTTC. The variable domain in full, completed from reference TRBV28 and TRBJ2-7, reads DVKVTQSSRYLVKRTGEKVFLECVQDMDHENMFWYRQDPGLGLRLIYFSYDVKMKEKGDIPEGYSVSREKKERFSLILESASTNQTSMYLCASSLWGQGRHEQYFGPGTRLTVT.